The sequence of this T cell receptor (beta chain) was determined in a study of brain metastases from non-small cell lung cancer. From germline, CDR1 is LNHDA and CDR2 SQIVND (reference sequence). The CDR3 covers 13 residues. V lost 3 bases, J lost 1 base, and 6 bases lay in between. The repertoire was sequenced with immunoSEQ multiplex PCR; TCRdb's copy has only in-frame clones and lacks some. This repertoire shows fewer than 1,000 clones, under 90% found once; its top ten account for roughly 6.5%. Sample: primary lung tumor tissue. This chain joins TRBV19 and TRBJ1-1; D is uncertain. This sequence was found in a donor at least 40 years old with non-small cell lung cancer. The CDR3 coding sequence is TGTGCCAGTAGTATGTCAGGGAACACTGAAGCTTTCTTT. This encodes CASSMSGNTEAFF.